This T cell receptor beta chain was obtained from a study of CD8 T cells in Susac syndrome. Trimming took 3 bases from V and 4 from J, leaving 9 bases between them. This CDR3 contains 13 residues. The RNA input was roughly 0.45 to 1 ug, and it was reverse transcribed with random hexamers. TCRdb independently ran MiXCR on the immunoSEQ multiplex PCR reads; one entry per CDR3 protein. This table holds roughly 120,000 distinct CDR3 sequences, over 85% found once. The control participants were healthy donors, and these controls were matched with respect to both age and sex. TEMRA cells were FACS-enriched, while CD8+ and CD4+ T cells were negatively isolated.

Sequencing was performed on CD4+ T cells from PBMCs. The source is a human donor in good health. The chain has TRBV12-3 or TRBV12-4 and TRBJ1-1; D is unclear. The CDR3 loop is CASSFRGGTEAFF. In DNA, the CDR3 is TGTGCCAGCAGTTTTCGGGGAGGCACTGAAGCTTTCTTT.